The rows below give T cell receptor beta chains drawn from one sample of a study of identical twins. From the 5' RACE reads, TCRdb called clonotypes with MiXCR, one entry per CDR3 protein. The sample includes approximately 700,000 distinct CDR3 sequences, approximately 18% of them seen just once. This same sample was also taken into another study, of T cells expressing NK-cell markers.

Specimen: PBMCs. Receptors originate from a woman between 18 and 30 years old in good health. CDR3s include the opening cysteine and the closing phenylalanine or tryptophan. Fields, in order: clone size, D gene, J gene, V gene, CDR3 protein, CDR3 DNA. The D gene is left open where the match is weak. Part of the rows lack a size; the others show once, few, many or a class for expanded clones.

few	.	TRBJ2-5	TRBV12-3/TRBV12-4	CASTRWGAETQYF	TGTGCCAGCACCCGGTGGGGGGCCGAGACCCAGTACTTC
.	.	TRBJ1-1	TRBV5-1	CASKSTGNTEAFF	TGCGCCAGCAAATCGACAGGGAACACTGAAGCTTTCTTT
.	TRBD2	TRBJ2-3	TRBV20-1	CSAIYGGSPDTQYF	TGCAGTGCTATTTACGGCGGGAGCCCAGATACGCAGTATTTT
few	.	TRBJ2-4	TRBV6-1	CASSERIGNIQYF	TGTGCCAGCAGTGAAAGGATCGGGAACATTCAGTACTTC
.	TRBD1	TRBJ1-5	TRBV27	CASSLFGLRGPDQPQHF	TGTGCCAGCAGTTTATTTGGTTTGAGGGGGCCGGATCAGCCCCAGCATTTT
.	TRBD1	TRBJ2-3	TRBV20-1	CSAQPGQGASDTQYF	TGCAGTGCTCAACCGGGACAGGGGGCTTCAGATACGCAGTATTTT
.	TRBD2	TRBJ2-1	TRBV20-1	CSASGPSGVPPGEQFF	TGCAGTGCTAGTGGACCCAGCGGGGTTCCCCCCGGAGAGCAGTTCTTC
few	.	TRBJ1-1	TRBV10-3	CAISVKLSSTEAFF	TGTGCCATCAGTGTAAAGTTGTCGAGTACTGAAGCTTTCTTT
.	.	TRBJ2-7	TRBV9	CASSTRGTDYEQYF	TGTGCCAGCAGCACCAGAGGGACGGACTACGAGCAGTACTTC
.	.	TRBJ2-2	TRBV25-1	CASSEVMAGAGGELFF	TGTGCCAGCAGTGAAGTAATGGCAGGCGCTGGCGGGGAGCTGTTTTTT
few	TRBD2	TRBJ2-1	TRBV20-1	CSARELAEQFF	TGCAGTGCGCGGGAACTAGCGGAGCAGTTCTTC
few	.	TRBJ2-3	TRBV4-3	CASSPTGTTQYF	TGCGCCAGCAGCCCCACCGGGACGACGCAGTATTTT
.	.	TRBJ2-7	TRBV30	CAWGNRDGYEQYF	TGTGCCTGGGGCAACAGGGACGGCTACGAGCAGTACTTC
many	TRBD2	TRBJ2-7	TRBV10-3	CATTLGTSGLSPPEQYF	TGTGCCACCACCCTGGGGACTAGCGGGCTCTCGCCTCCCGAGCAGTACTTC
.	.	TRBJ2-2	TRBV9	CASSADSLRGTGELFF	TGTGCCAGCAGCGCGGACAGTCTAAGGGGGACCGGGGAGCTGTTTTTT
many	.	TRBJ2-1	TRBV5-1	CASSDGNEQFF	TGCGCCAGCTCGGACGGGAATGAGCAGTTCTTC
.	TRBD2	TRBJ2-1	TRBV30	CAWTGGGRDNEQFF	TGTGCCTGGACCGGCGGCGGGAGGGACAATGAGCAGTTCTTC
.	TRBD2	TRBJ2-5	TRBV6-5	CASSYSPSGDRGETQYF	TGTGCCAGCAGTTACTCGCCTAGCGGGGACCGTGGGGAGACCCAGTACTTC
many	.	TRBJ2-3	TRBV12-3/TRBV12-4	CASSLSPDTQYF	TGTGCCAGCAGTCTCTCACCAGATACGCAGTATTTT
.	TRBD1	TRBJ2-7	TRBV11-1	CASSLKRQGTGEQYF	TGTGCCAGCAGCTTAAAACGACAGGGAACGGGCGAGCAGTACTTC
.	TRBD1	TRBJ2-7	TRBV20-1	CSALGTVYEQYF	TGCAGTGCTCTCGGGACAGTCTACGAGCAGTACTTC
.	TRBD1	TRBJ1-2	TRBV12-3/TRBV12-4	CASSYRTGYGYTF	TGTGCCAGCAGTTACAGGACAGGGTATGGCTACACCTTC
few	.	TRBJ2-1	TRBV12-3/TRBV12-4	CASSFQAGQPQFF	TGTGCCAGCAGTTTTCAGGCGGGACAACCTCAGTTCTTC
few	.	TRBJ2-3	TRBV20-1	CSARGGRDTQYF	TGCAGTGCTAGAGGGGGGCGAGATACGCAGTATTTT
few	.	TRBJ2-2	TRBV6-1	CASSERWDKAVKGLGELFF	TGTGCCAGCAGCGAACGGTGGGATAAAGCAGTCAAGGGTCTCGGGGAGCTGTTTTTT
.	TRBD1	TRBJ2-1	TRBV7-8	CASSPRGGTGGVGEQFF	TGTGCCAGCAGCCCTAGGGGCGGGACAGGGGGGGTCGGTGAGCAGTTCTTC
.	TRBD2	TRBJ2-3	TRBV11-2	CASSLQLAGVSSTDTQYF	TGTGCCAGCAGCTTACAACTAGCGGGAGTTTCTAGCACAGATACGCAGTATTTT
.	TRBD2	TRBJ2-7	TRBV5-3	CARSLGGLAGGISYEQYF	TGTGCCAGAAGCTTGGGGGGACTAGCGGGAGGGATATCCTACGAGCAGTACTTC
.	TRBD1	TRBJ2-6	TRBV6-2/TRBV6-3	CASSYEDRVLSGANVLTF	TGTGCCAGCAGTTACGAGGACAGGGTTCTCTCTGGGGCCAACGTCCTGACTTTC
.	TRBD1	TRBJ1-1	TRBV20-1	CSALRGRITEAFF	TGCAGTGCTTTGAGGGGGCGCATCACTGAAGCTTTCTTT
.	.	TRBJ2-5	TRBV6-5	CASNSYGSQETQYF	TGTGCCAGCAATTCGTATGGCAGCCAAGAGACCCAGTACTTC
few	.	TRBJ2-7	TRBV20-1	CSASFVLPTTSYEQYF	TGCAGTGCTAGTTTTGTTCTACCAACGACCTCCTACGAGCAGTACTTC
few	TRBD1	TRBJ1-2	TRBV7-9	CASSSGQFYGYTF	TGTGCCAGCAGCTCGGGACAGTTCTATGGCTACACCTTC
.	.	TRBJ2-3	TRBV20-1	CSADDTTDTQYF	TGCAGTGCGGATGACACCACAGATACGCAGTATTTT
.	.	TRBJ2-3	TRBV5-1	CASSLDNQGTDTQYF	TGCGCCAGCAGCTTGGATAACCAGGGGACAGATACGCAGTATTTT
.	TRBD2	TRBJ2-7	TRBV7-9	CASSHLLAGGSYEQYF	TGTGCCAGCAGTCATCTCCTAGCGGGAGGGTCCTACGAGCAGTACTTC
few	.	TRBJ2-7	TRBV20-1	CSARRDEGYEQYF	TGCAGTGCTAGGAGGGACGAAGGTTACGAGCAGTACTTC
few	.	TRBJ2-5	TRBV6-2/TRBV6-3	CASRTSYQETQYF	TGTGCCAGCAGAACTAGCTATCAAGAGACCCAGTACTTC
.	.	TRBJ1-5	TRBV6-2/TRBV6-3	CASSYWNQPQHF	TGTGCCAGCAGTTATTGGAATCAGCCCCAGCATTTT
.	.	TRBJ2-5	TRBV7-2	CASSLGASGGKTQYF	TGTGCCAGCAGCTTAGGAGCATCAGGGGGGAAGACCCAGTACTTC
few	.	TRBJ1-5	TRBV5-5	CASSPETGGQPQHF	TGTGCCAGCAGCCCTGAGACAGGAGGACAGCCCCAGCATTTT
few	TRBD1	TRBJ2-1	TRBV25-1	CASMTGSNEQFF	TGTGCCAGCATGACAGGGAGCAATGAGCAGTTCTTC
few	.	TRBJ2-7	TRBV12-3/TRBV12-4	CASSLYAVGSYEQYF	TGTGCCAGCAGTTTATACGCAGTGGGTTCCTACGAGCAGTACTTC
.	TRBD2	TRBJ2-1	TRBV7-2	CASSLQRGAPNEQFF	TGTGCCAGCAGCTTACAGCGGGGGGCCCCCAATGAGCAGTTCTTC
.	.	TRBJ1-6	TRBV12-3/TRBV12-4	CASRPGRSSPLHF	TGTGCCAGCAGGCCGGGACGGAGTTCACCCCTCCACTTT